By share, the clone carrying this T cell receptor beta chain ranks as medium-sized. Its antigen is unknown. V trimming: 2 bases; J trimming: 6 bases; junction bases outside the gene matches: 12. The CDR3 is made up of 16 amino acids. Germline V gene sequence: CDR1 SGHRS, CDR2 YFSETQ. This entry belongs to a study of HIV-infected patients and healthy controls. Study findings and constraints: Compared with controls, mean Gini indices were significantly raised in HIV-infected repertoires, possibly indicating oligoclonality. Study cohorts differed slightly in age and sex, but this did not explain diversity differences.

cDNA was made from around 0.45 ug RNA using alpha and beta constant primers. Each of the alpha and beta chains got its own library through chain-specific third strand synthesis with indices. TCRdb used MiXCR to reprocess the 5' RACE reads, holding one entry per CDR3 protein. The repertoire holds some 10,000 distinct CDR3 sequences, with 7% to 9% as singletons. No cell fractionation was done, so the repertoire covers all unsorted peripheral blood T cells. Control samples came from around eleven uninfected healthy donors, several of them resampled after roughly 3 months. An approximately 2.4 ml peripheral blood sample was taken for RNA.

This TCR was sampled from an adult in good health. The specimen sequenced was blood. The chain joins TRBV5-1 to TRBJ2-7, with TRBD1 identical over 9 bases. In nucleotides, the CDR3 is TGCGCCAGCAGCTTAACACCGGGACAGGGTTTAGGCGAGCAGTACTTC. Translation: CASSLTPGQGLGEQYF.